Shown below are 15 T cell receptor beta chains from a single sample sequenced in a study of beta chain features in type 1 diabetes. Every bit of the isolated RNA underwent reverse transcription, so sequencing read expressed TCRB transcripts. The repertoire was sequenced with immunoSEQ multiplex PCR; TCRdb's copy has only in-frame clones and lacks some. There are roughly 42,000 clones in the sample; roughly 50% occur only once, and around 0.25% lies in the top ten. Sequenced sample: stem cell memory CD4+ T cells from blood. These receptors were obtained from a young woman in good health.

The table lists this clone with a few counts. The rearrangement joins TRBV18 to TRBJ2-1; TRBD2 might be the D (6 bases). V dropped 3 bases and J dropped 2 bases, with 14 bases sitting between them. CDR1 KGHSH and CDR2 LQKENI come from the germline V gene. The CDR3 is made up of 16 amino acids. DNA for the CDR3: TGTGCCAGCTCACCTTTAGCGGACCGACCCTACAATGAGCAGTTCTTC. It yields the protein CASSPLADRPYNEQFF.

Comment on this clone: The junction departs from the called germline gene at one end, perhaps through a read error. The V gene is TRBV7-7, the J gene TRBJ1-5, with D perhaps TRBD1 (5 bases). CDR3 length equals 17 residues. CDR1 is SSHAT and CDR2 is FNYEAQ in the germline V gene (reference sequence). The CDR3 sequence is CASSPPGRQGGIQPQHF. Written as DNA, the CDR3 is TGTGCTAGCAGCCCACCGGGGAGGCAGGGAGGGATTCAGCCCCAGCATTTT.

This clone turned up a few times. The genes are TRBV30 and TRBJ1-2; D gene ambiguous. V was trimmed by 4 bases and J by 3 bases, leaving 9 bases between them. This CDR3 is built from 12 residues. CDR1 GTSNPN and CDR2 SVGIG come from the germline V gene (reference sequence). The CDR3: CAWNSGDYGYTF. In DNA form, the CDR3 reads TGTGCCTGGAATTCCGGGGACTATGGCTACACCTTC.

The gene calls are TRBV6-5 and TRBJ1-1; TRBD1 agrees at 7 bases. V trimming: 2 bases; J trimming: 7 bases; junction bases outside the gene matches: 7. From germline, CDR1 is MNHEY and CDR2 SVGAGI. CDR3 length: 14 residues. This chain's CDR3 is CASSYGPGTDEAFF. In nucleotides, the CDR3 is TGTGCCAGCAGTTACGGACCTGGGACAGATGAAGCTTTCTTT.

V and J are TRBV4-3 and TRBJ2-5; TRBD2 agrees at 11 bases. The tail of the sequence fits TRBJ2-7 better, so the J call may be wrong. Germline CDR1 is LGHNA and CDR2 is YSLEER. The CDR3 loop spans 15 amino acids. The CDR3 protein is CASSQGLAGSYEQYF. DNA for the CDR3: TGCGCCAGCAGCCAAGGACTAGCGGGATCCTACGAGCAGTACTTC.

This chain uses TRBV7-9 with TRBJ2-3, with 9 bases fitting TRBD1. This CDR3 region has 15 residues. Losses at the gene ends were 5 bases for V and 0 bases for J; bases not matched to a gene: 3. Germline V gives CDR1 SEHNR, CDR2 FQNEAQ (reference sequence). The chain's CDR3 is CASSRGTGSTDTQYF. The CDR3 DNA reads as TGTGCCAGCAGCCGGGGGACAGGGAGCACAGATACGCAGTATTTT.

This clone appeared a few times. The chain combines TRBV11-2 with TRBJ2-3; a possible D gene is TRBD2 (6 bases). Germline V lookup: CDR1 SGHAT, CDR2 FQNNGV. V dropped 5 bases and J dropped 6 bases, with 15 bases sitting between them. The CDR3 runs 14 residues. DNA for the CDR3: TGTGCCAGCAGCCCAGCGGGCGGGGTGGATACGCAGTATTTT. It translates to CASSPAGGVDTQYF.

There are a few counts of this clone. V gene TRBV9 combines with J gene TRBJ2-1, with a possible D match to TRBD2 (6 bases). The length of the CDR3 is 14 residues. Germline-derived CDR1 and CDR2 are SGDLS and YYNGEE. V lost 0 bases, J lost 9 bases, and 13 bases lay in between. CDR3 residues: CASSVVVRGGEQFF. The CDR3 DNA reads TGTGCCAGCAGCGTAGTTGTGCGGGGAGGTGAGCAGTTCTTC.

The V gene is TRBV28, the J gene TRBJ2-4; no definite D call. The V end was cut by 7 bases, the J end by 1 base, with 8 bases between. Per germline, CDR1 MDHEN and CDR2 SYDVKM. This CDR3 region has 13 residues. DNA for the CDR3: TGTGCCAGCAAAGGTAGCGCCAAAAACATTCAGTACTTC. Translated: CASKGSAKNIQYF.

As regards this clone: One end of the junction varies from germline; a read error may be responsible. This sequence joins TRBV15 and TRBJ2-7, with TRBD2 identical over 8 bases. There are 15 residues in the CDR3. Germline-derived CDR1 and CDR2 are LNHNV and YYDKDF (reference sequence). CDR3 coding DNA: TGTACCACCAGCAGGGGAGGCGGGGGGCCCTACGAGCAGTACTTC. This translates into CTTSRGGGGPYEQYF. Full variable domain (remainder filled in from reference TRBV15 and TRBJ2-7): DAMVIQNPRYQVTQFGKPVTLSCSQTLNHNVMYWYQQKSSQAPKLLFHYYDKDFNNEADTPDNFQSRRPNTSFCFLDIRSPGLGDTAMYLCTTSRGGGGPYEQYFGPGTRLTVT.

This clone was picked up a small number of times. V and J are TRBV4-3 and TRBJ2-2; TRBD2 agrees at 11 bases. This CDR3 is built from 16 residues. Germline loops: CDR1 LGHNA, CDR2 YSLEER. Germline trimming cut 6 bases from V and 7 bases from J; bases unmatched to any gene: 10. The CDR3 nucleotides read TGCGCCAGCAGTCCTGGTAGCGGGAGGGTTGTCGGGGAGCTGTTTTTT. As protein: CASSPGSGRVVGELFF.

The CDR3 loop is CASSIGFAGVRGKLFF. The CDR3 DNA is TGTGCCAGCAGCATTGGTTTTGCGGGGGTCCGAGGAAAACTGTTTTTT. The V and J genes are TRBV5-6 and TRBJ1-4, with D perhaps matching TRBD1 (5 bases). Deletions cut 4 bases from V and 10 bases from J, with 23 bases between. The CDR3 covers 16 residues. The germline CDR1 and CDR2 sequences are SGHDT and YYEEEE.

This chain joins TRBV29-1 and TRBJ2-5, with 7 nucleotides matching TRBD1. CDR3 length: 13 residues. V gave up 2 bases and J gave up 4 bases; unmatched junction bases: 4. CDR1 and CDR2 (germline): SQVTM, ANQGSEA. CDR3 sequence reads: CSVENRGVETQYF. CDR3 DNA sequence: TGCAGCGTTGAAAACAGGGGTGTAGAGACCCAGTACTTC.

A few counts support this clone. The V call is TRBV25-1, the J call TRBJ2-5; 10 positions agree with TRBD2. Trimming cost V 5 bases and J 3 bases; bases outside gene matches: 3. This CDR3 is 14 amino acids long. Germline CDR1 and CDR2: MGHDK and SYGVNS. The CDR3 here is CASSILAGKETQYF. For the CDR3, the DNA is TGTGCCAGCAGTATACTAGCGGGGAAAGAGACCCAGTACTTC.

V usage is TRBV5-1 and J usage is TRBJ1-2, with D possibly TRBD1 on 6 matching bases. Looked up from germline, CDR1 is SGHRS and CDR2 is YFSETQ. V was cut by 2 bases and J by 8 bases, with 16 bases left in between. This CDR3 has 14 amino acids. The CDR3 DNA reads as TGCGCCAGCAGCTTAGGAGGGGGGGCCATCGGCTACACCTTC. It is translated as CASSLGGGAIGYTF.